The TCR beta chain under discussion was sequenced for a study of blood T cell repertoires in COVID-19. Across the study: The United States, Italy and Spain supplied acute and convalescent COVID-19 samples. The cDNA or gDNA used as material had been derived from T cells, B-cell-depleted T cells, or PBMCs.

The CDR3 contains 18 residues. V lost 3 bases and J 1 base, leaving 18 bases between the germline ends. Germline V gene lookup returns CDR1 SEHNR and CDR2 FQNEAQ (reference sequence). All enrollees were roughly 18 to 95 years old and from some 24 US areas. In the study's own analysis: Estimation of nucleated cell counts was performed using reference gene primer amplification. The protocol was immunoSEQ multiplex PCR, while the TCRdb copy is restricted to in-frame clones and leaves out a portion. D and trimming come from the DNA, and the V and J calls and clone size come from that table. The table includes a few hundred thousand clones, roughly nine tenths detected once.

The sample taken for sequencing was PBMCs or T cells enriched from blood (not recorded which). This TCR was recovered from a human donor in a cohort exposed to, infected with or recovered from COVID-19 (not recorded which). The donor label of this sample is uncertain. This chain uses TRBV7-9 with TRBJ2-2; possibly TRBD1 for D (6 bases). The CDR3, as DNA: TGTGCCAGCAGCTTTCTTCCCACCTCAGGGGTGAACACCGGGGAGCTGTTTTTT. Translating it yields CASSFLPTSGVNTGELFF.